Sequencing of this T cell receptor (beta chain) was carried out in a study of metastatic and nonmetastatic thyroid tumors (dated by TCRdb to the early 2020s). About the investigation overall: For patients with malignant and with benign thyroid disease, the researchers compared repertoires between peripheral blood samples and tumor or nodule tissue samples.

Results and caveats for the whole study, not just this receptor: In both blood and tumor samples, TCR beta diversity was reported to be significantly higher in malignant tumors than in benign nodules.

Based on the germline V gene, the CDR1 and CDR2 sequences are SGHRS and YFSETQ. CDR3 length: 14 amino acids, cysteine to phenylalanine. The DNA shown is the 42-base CDR3, in frame from base 1. Before undergoing thyroid surgery, none of the patients had been given any kind of treatment. Using T-cell receptor beta sequencing, the study looked back at clinical samples from patients collected from about 2011 to 2018. A remark on this clone: Its cognate antigen has yet to be identified. A junction boundary mismatches the germline segment, possibly from a read error.

Library prep was done by PCR. Sequencing took place on an Illumina HiSeq 4000. The TCR beta-chain CDR3 region of each patient was profiled by high-throughput sequencing. On the authors' methods: CDR3 differences across clinicopathological groups were used to build a classifier for discriminating distant-metastatic papillary thyroid cancer patients. To measure repertoire diversity the researchers used the Shannon index, while the Morisita-Horn index served to gauge how similar the tumor and blood repertoires were. TCRdb applied fastp at Q25 and MiXCR to the public reads, then kept only in-frame beta chains. The V and J calls and clone size come from TCRdb's table, not from the authors' own analysis. This sample has about 14,000 clones in its table, and approximately 19% of those were observed once. The ten largest clones represent 13% of the sample.

This sequence uses TRBV5-1 and TRBJ2-1, with TRBD1 as a weak D call on 5 bases. The sample was blood. The source is a female donor with papillary thyroid cancer or a benign thyroid nodule (not recorded which). Some clones in this sample may be carry-over from other donors' samples. The CDR3 region: CASSLSAGCNERFF. The nucleotide sequence is TGCGCCAGCAGCTTGTCTGCAGGGTGTAATGAGCGGTTCTTC.